This TCR beta chain stems from a study of PD-L1 blockade in urothelial cancer. Study-wide background: Patients commenced atezolizumab in the mid-2010s, and it was given at 1,200 mg intravenously every 3 weeks. Analyses used blood from 3 weeks (second dose) and 6 weeks after treatment start.

A spike-in of synthetic TCR analog templates was added to each PCR. Profiled with immunoSEQ multiplex PCR; TCRdb holds only in-frame clones, not every one. The repertoire consists of 45,000 to 50,000 clones, with around 89% occurring once and the leading ten covering less than 4%. In germline, CDR1 is SGHTA, CDR2 FQGNSA. The CDR3 sequence is 15 residues long. Germline trimming cut 6 bases from V and 1 base from J; bases unmatched to any gene: 5. The source was PBMCs, collected around atezolizumab (anti-PD-L1) treatment. The sequence was collected from a man at least 80 years old with urothelial cancer. This chain joins TRBV7-2 and TRBJ2-3, with 9 nucleotides matching TRBD2. The CDR3 loop is CASRTRLAGTDTQYF. Written as DNA, the CDR3 is TGTGCCAGCAGGACTAGACTAGCGGGCACAGATACGCAGTATTTT.